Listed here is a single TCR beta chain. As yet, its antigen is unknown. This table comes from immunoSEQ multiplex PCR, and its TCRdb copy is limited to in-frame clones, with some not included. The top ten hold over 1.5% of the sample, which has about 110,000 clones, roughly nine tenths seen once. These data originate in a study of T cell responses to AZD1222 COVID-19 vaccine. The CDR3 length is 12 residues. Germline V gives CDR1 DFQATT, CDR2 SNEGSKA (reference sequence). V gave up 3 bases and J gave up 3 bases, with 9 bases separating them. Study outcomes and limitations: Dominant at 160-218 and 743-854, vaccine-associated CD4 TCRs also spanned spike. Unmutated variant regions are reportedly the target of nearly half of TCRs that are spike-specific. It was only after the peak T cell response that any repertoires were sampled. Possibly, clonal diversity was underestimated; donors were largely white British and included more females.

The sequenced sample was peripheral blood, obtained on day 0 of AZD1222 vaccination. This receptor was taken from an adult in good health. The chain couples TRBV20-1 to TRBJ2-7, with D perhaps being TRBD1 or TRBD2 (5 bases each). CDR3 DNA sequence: TGCAGTGCTAGTTGGGACCGCTACGAGCAGTACTTC. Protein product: CSASWDRYEQYF.